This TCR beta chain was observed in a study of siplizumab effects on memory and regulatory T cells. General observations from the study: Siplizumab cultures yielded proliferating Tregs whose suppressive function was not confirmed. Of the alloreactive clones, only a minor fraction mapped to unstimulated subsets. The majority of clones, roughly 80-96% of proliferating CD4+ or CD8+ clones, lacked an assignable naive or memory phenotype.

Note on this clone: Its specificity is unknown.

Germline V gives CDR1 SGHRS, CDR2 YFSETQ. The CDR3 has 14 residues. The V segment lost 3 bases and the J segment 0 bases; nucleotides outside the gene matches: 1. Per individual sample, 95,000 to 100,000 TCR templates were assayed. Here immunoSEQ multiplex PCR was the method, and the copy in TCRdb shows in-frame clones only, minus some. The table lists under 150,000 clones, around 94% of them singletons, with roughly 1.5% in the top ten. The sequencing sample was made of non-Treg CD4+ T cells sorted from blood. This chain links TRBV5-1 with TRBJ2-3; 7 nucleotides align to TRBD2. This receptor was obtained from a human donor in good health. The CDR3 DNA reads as TGCGCCAGCAGCTCCGGGGGGAGCACAGATACGCAGTATTTT. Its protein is CASSSGGSTDTQYF.